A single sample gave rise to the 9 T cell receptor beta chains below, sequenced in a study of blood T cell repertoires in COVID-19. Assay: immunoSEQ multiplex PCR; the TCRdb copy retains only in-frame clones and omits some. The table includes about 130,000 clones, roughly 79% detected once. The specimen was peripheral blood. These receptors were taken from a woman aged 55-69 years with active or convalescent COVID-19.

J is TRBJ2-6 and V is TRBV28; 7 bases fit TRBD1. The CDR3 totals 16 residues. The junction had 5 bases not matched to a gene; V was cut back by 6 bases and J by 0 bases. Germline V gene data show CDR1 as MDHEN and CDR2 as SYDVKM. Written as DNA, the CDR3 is TGTGCCAGCAGATTACAGGGGACCTCTGGGGCCAACGTCCTGACTTTC. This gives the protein CASRLQGTSGANVLTF. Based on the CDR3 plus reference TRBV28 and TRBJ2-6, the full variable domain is DVKVTQSSRYLVKRTGEKVFLECVQDMDHENMFWYRQDPGLGLRLIYFSYDVKMKEKGDIPEGYSVSREKKERFSLILESASTNQTSMYLCASRLQGTSGANVLTFGAGSRLTVL.

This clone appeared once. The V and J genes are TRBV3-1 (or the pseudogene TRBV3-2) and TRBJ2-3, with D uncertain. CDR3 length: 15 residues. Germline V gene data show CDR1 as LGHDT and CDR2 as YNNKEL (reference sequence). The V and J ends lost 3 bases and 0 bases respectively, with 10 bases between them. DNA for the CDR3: TGTGCCAGCAGCCATCTTTTGACTAGCACAGATACGCAGTATTTT. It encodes CASSHLLTSTDTQYF.

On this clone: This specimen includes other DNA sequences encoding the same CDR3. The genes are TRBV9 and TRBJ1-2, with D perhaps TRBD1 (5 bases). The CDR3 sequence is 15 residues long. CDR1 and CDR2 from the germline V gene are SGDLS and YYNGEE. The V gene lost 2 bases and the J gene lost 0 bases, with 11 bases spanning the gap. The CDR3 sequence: CASSVGTAANYGYTF. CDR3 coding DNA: TGTGCCAGCAGCGTCGGGACTGCTGCTAACTATGGCTACACCTTC.

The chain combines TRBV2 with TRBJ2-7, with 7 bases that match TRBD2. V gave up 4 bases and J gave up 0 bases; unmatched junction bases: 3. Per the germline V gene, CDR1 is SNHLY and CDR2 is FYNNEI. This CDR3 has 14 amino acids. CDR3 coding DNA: TGTGCCAGCAGTGCGCGGACTAGCTCCTACGAGCAGTACTTC. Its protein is CASSARTSSYEQYF.

The CDR3 is CASMAAGVSPLHF. In DNA form, the CDR3 reads TGTGCCAGCATGGCCGCCGGGGTATCACCCCTCCACTTT. This chain joins TRBV6-5 and TRBJ1-6; unclear D gene. The CDR3 length is 13 residues. Looked up from germline, CDR1 is MNHEY and CDR2 is SVGAGI. V was pared by 7 bases and J by 10 bases, with 14 bases between.

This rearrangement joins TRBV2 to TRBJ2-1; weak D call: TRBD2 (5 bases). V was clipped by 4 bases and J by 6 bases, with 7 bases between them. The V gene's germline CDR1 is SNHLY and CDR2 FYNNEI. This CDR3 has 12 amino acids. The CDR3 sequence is CASSVDFNEQFF. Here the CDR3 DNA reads TGTGCCAGCAGTGTGGACTTCAATGAGCAGTTCTTC. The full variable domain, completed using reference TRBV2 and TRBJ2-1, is EPEVTQTPSHQVTQMGQEVILRCVPISNHLYFYWYRQILGQKVEFLVSFYNNEISEKSEIFDDQFSVERPDGSNFTLKIRSTKLEDSAMYFCASSVDFNEQFFGPGTRLTVL.

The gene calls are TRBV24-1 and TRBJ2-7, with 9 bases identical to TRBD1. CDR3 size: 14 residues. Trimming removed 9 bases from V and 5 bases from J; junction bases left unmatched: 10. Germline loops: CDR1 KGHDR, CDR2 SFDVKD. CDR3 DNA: TGTGCCACCCCATACGAGGGACAGGGCCACGAGCAGTACTTC. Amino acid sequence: CATPYEGQGHEQYF.

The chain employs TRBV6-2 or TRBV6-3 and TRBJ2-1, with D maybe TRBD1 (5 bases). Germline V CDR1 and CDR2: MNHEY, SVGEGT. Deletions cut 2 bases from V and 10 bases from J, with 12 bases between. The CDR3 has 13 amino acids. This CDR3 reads CASSYGAPQEQFF. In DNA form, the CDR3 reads TGTGCCAGCAGTTACGGGGCCCCCCAAGAGCAGTTCTTC.

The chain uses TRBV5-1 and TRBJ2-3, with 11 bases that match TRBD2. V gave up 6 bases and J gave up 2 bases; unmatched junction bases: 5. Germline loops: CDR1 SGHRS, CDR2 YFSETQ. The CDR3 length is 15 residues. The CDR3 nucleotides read TGCGCCAGCAAACTAGCGGGAGTTCCCACAGATACGCAGTATTTT. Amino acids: CASKLAGVPTDTQYF.